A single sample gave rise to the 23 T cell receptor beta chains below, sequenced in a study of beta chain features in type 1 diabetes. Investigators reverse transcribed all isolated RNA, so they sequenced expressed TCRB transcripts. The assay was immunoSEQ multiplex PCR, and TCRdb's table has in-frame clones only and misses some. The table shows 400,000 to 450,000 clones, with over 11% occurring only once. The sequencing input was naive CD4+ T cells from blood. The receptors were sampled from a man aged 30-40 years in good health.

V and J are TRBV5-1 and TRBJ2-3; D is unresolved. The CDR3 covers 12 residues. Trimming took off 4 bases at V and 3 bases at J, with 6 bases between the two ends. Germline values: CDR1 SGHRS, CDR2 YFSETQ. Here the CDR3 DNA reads TGCGCCAGCAGCCTTATGACAGATACGCAGTATTTT. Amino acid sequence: CASSLMTDTQYF.

As DNA, the CDR3 is TGTGCCTGGAGTGTTCCAGGATGGGGGTATGGCTACACCTTC. Protein product: CAWSVPGWGYGYTF. This chain links TRBV30 with TRBJ1-2, with D perhaps matching TRBD1 (5 bases). Germline values: CDR1 GTSNPN, CDR2 SVGIG (reference sequence). Between the trimmed V and J ends, which lost 0 bases and 5 bases, there was a span of 13 bases. The CDR3 is 14 amino acids. The entire variable domain, with the rest obtained from reference TRBV30 and TRBJ1-2, is as follows: SQTIHQWPATLVQPVGSPLSLECTVEGTSNPNLYWYRQAAGRGLQLLFYSVGIGQISSEVPQNLSASRPQDRQFILSSKKLLLSDSGFYLCAWSVPGWGYGYTFGSGTRLTVV.

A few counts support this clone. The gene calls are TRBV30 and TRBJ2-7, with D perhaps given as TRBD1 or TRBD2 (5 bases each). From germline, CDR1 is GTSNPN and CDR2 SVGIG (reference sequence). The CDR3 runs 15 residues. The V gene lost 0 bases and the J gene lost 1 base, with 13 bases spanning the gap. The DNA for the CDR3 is TGTGCCTGGAGTGTACGAGGGGCTCGATCCTACGAGCAGTACGTC. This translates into CAWSVRGARSYEQYV.

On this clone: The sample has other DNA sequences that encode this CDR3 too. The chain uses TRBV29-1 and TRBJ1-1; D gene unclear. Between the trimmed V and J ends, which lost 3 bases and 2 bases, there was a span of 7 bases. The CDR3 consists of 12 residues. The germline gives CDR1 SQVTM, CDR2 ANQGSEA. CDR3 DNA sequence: TGCAGCGTTGACCGGGCCAACACTGAAGCTTTCTTT. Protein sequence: CSVDRANTEAFF.

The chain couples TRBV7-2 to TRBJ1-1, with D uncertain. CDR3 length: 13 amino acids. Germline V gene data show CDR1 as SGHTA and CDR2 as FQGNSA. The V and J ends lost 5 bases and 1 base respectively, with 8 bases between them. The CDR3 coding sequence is TGTGCCAGCAGCCAAGGGAGGAACACTGAAGCTTTCTTT. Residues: CASSQGRNTEAFF.

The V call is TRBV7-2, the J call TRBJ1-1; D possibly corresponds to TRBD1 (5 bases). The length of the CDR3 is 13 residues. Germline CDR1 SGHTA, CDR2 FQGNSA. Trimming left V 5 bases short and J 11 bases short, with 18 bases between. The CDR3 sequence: CASSPPGRDLAFF. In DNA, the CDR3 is TGTGCCAGCAGCCCCCCCGGTCGGGACTTGGCTTTCTTT.

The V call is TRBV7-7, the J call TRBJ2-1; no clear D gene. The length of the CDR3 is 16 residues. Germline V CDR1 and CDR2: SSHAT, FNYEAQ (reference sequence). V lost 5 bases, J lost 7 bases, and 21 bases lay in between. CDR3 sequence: CASSVGIGSPGNEQFF. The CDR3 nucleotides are TGTGCCAGCAGCGTTGGGATAGGTTCCCCTGGTAATGAGCAGTTCTTC.

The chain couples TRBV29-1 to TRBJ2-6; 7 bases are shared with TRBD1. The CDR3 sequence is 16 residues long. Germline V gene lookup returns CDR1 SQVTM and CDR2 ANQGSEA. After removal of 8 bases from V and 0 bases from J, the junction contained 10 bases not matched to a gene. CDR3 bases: TGCAGCTTTACAGCAGGGGGAAGCTCTGGGGCCAACGTCCTGACTTTC. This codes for CSFTAGGSSGANVLTF.

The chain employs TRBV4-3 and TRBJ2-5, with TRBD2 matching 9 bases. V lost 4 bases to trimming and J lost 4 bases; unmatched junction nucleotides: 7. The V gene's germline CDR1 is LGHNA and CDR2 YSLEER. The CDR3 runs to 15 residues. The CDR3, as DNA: TGCGCCAGCAGCCCGAGACTAGCGGTCCGAGAGACCCAGTACTTC. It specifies CASSPRLAVRETQYF.

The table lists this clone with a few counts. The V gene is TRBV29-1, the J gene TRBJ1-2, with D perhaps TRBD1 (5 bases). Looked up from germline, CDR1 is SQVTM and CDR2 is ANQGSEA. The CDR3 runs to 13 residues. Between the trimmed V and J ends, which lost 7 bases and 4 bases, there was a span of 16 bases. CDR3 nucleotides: TGCAGCGCCGGGAGCGACAGCTTCTATGGCTACACCTTC. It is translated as CSAGSDSFYGYTF.

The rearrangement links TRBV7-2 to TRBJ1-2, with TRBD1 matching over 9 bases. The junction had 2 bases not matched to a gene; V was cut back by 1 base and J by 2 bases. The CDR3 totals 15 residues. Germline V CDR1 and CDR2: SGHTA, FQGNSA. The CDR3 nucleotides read TGTGCCAGCAGCTTAGGAACAGGGGGCAACTATGGCTACACCTTC. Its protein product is CASSLGTGGNYGYTF.

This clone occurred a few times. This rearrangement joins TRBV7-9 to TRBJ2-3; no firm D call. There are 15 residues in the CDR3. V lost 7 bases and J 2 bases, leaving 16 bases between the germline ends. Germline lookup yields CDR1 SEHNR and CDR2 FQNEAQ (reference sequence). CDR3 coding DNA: TGTGCCAGCATTTTCCAGGACGTGCTCACAGATACGCAGTATTTT. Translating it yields CASIFQDVLTDTQYF.

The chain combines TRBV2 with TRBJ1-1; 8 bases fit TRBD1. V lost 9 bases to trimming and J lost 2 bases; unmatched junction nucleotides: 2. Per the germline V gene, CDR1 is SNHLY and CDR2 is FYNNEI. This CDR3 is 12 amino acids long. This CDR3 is CARQGGNTEAFF. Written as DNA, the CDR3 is TGTGCCAGACAGGGGGGCAACACTGAAGCTTTCTTT.

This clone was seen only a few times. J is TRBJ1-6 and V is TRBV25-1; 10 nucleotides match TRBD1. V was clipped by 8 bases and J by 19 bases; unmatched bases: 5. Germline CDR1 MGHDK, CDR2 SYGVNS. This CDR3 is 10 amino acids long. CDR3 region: CASRDRGFHF. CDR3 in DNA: TGTGCCAGCCGGGACAGGGGTTTTCACTTT.

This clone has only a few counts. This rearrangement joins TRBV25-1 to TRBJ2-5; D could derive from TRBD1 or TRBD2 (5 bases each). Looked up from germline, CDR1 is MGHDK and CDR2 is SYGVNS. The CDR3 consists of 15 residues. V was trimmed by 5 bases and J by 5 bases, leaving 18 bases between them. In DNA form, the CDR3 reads TGTGCCAGCAGTTCCCGACGGGGCGCATGGGAGACCCAGTACTTC. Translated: CASSSRRGAWETQYF.

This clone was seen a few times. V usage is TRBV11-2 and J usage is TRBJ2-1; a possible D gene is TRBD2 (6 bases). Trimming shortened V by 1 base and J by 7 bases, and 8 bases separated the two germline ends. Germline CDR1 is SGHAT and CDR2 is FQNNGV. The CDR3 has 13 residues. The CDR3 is CASSLGGRNEQFF. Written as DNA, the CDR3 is TGTGCCAGCAGCTTAGGGGGGAGGAATGAGCAGTTCTTC.

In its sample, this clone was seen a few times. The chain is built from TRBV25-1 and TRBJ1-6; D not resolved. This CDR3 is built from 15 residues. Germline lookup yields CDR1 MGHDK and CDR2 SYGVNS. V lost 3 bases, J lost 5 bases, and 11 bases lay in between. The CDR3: CASSELRTNNSPLHF. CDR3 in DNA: TGTGCCAGCAGTGAGTTGAGGACCAATAATTCACCCCTCCACTTT.

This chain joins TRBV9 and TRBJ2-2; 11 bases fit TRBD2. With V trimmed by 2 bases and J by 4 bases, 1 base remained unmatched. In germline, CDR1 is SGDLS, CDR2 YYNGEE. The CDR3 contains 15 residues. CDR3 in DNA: TGTGCCAGCAGCGTTAGCGGGGGGGCCACCGGGGAGCTGTTTTTT. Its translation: CASSVSGGATGELFF.

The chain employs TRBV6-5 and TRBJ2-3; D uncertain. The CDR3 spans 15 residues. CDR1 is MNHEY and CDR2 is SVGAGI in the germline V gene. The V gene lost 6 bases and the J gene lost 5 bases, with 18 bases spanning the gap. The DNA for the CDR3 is TGTGCCAGCAGCCGAGCTAGTGAAATAGGAGATACGCAGTATTTT. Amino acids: CASSRASEIGDTQYF.

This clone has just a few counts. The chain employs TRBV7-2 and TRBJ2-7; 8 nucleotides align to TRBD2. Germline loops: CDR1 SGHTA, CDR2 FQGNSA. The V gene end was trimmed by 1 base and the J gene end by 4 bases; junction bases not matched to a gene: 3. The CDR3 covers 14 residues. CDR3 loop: CASSLGAGGYEQYV. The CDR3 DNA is TGTGCCAGCAGCTTAGGGGCGGGAGGTTACGAGCAGTACGTC.

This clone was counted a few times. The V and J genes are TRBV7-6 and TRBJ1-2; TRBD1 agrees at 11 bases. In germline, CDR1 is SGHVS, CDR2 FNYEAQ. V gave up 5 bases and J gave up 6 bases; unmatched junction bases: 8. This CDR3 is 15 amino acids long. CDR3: CASSTSGTGGNGYTF. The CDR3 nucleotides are TGTGCCAGCAGCACCAGCGGGACAGGGGGAAATGGCTACACCTTC.

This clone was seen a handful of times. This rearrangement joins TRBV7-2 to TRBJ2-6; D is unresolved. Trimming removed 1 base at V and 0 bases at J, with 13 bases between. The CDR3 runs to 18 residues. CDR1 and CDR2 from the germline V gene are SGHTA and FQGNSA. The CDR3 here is CASSLGGSLNSGANVLTF. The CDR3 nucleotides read TGTGCCAGCAGCTTAGGTGGCAGCCTGAACTCTGGGGCCAACGTCCTGACTTTC.

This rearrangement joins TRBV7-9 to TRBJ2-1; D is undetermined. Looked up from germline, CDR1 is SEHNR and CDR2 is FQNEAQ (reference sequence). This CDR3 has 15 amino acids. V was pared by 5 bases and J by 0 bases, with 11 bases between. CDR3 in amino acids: CASSPSRASYNEQFF. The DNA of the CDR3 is TGTGCCAGCAGCCCCAGCAGAGCCTCCTACAATGAGCAGTTCTTC.